Below are 8 T cell receptor beta chains sequenced from a single sample in a study of CD8+ T cells in alopecia areata. Isolated RNA was reverse transcribed into cDNA used as the sequencing template. Libraries were prepared by immunoSEQ multiplex PCR; TCRdb keeps only in-frame clonotypes and omits some of them. This sample has 90,000 to 150,000 clones; 53% occur once, and the top ten carry just over 0.45%. Treatment meaning: oral pan-JAK inhibitor, 5-10 mg twice daily. Sample: CD4+ T cells sorted from blood, taken at week 4, from a patient treated with tofacitinib. All receptors come from a human donor with alopecia areata.

This rearrangement joins TRBV7-2 to TRBJ1-1, with D possibly TRBD1 on 5 matching bases. V gave up 2 bases and J gave up 4 bases, with 14 bases separating them. This CDR3 is built from 15 residues. CDR1 and CDR2 (germline): SGHTA, FQGNSA. The CDR3 loop reads CASSLSAGKGTEAFF. The CDR3 region has the DNA TGTGCCAGCAGCTTATCGGCAGGGAAGGGCACTGAAGCTTTCTTT.

The J gene is TRBJ1-1, the V gene TRBV7-3, with a tentative D call TRBD1 (6 bases). From germline, CDR1 is SGHTA and CDR2 FQGTGA. The CDR3 extends over 14 amino acids. V lost 2 bases and J 3 bases, leaving 10 bases between the germline ends. CDR3 sequence: CASSLEQGDTEAFF. The CDR3 DNA follows: TGTGCCAGCAGCTTAGAACAGGGAGACACTGAAGCTTTCTTT.

The gene calls are TRBV2 and TRBJ2-7; D is unclear. CDR1 is SNHLY and CDR2 is FYNNEI in the germline V gene. The CDR3 has 12 amino acids. The V end was cut by 3 bases, the J end by 6 bases, with 9 bases between. CDR3 residues: CASSDSWGEQYF. CDR3 DNA: TGTGCCAGCAGTGACAGTTGGGGCGAGCAGTACTTC.

This rearrangement joins TRBV6-5 to TRBJ1-5; D is unresolved. Germline assignment: CDR1 MNHEY and CDR2 SVGAGI. Trimming took off 6 bases at V and 2 bases at J, with 11 bases between the two ends. The CDR3 has 14 amino acids. The CDR3 sequence is CASRRTEGNQPQHF. For the CDR3, the DNA is TGTGCCAGCAGGAGGACGGAAGGCAATCAGCCCCAGCATTTT.

This clone was found a few times. V and J are TRBV5-1 and TRBJ2-7; perhaps TRBD2 as D (5 bases). The ends were cut back, 4 bases at V and 1 base at J, with 15 bases in the middle. Germline CDR1 reads SGHRS; CDR2 reads YFSETQ. CDR3 length: 15 amino acids. Here the CDR3 reads CASSNRDTASYEQYF. CDR3 nucleotide sequence: TGCGCCAGCAGCAACCGGGATACCGCGTCCTACGAGCAGTACTTC.

This clone occurred once. This chain joins TRBV5-1 and TRBJ2-2; TRBD1 aligns across 8 bases. The CDR3 spans 18 residues. The V gene's germline CDR1 is SGHRS and CDR2 YFSETQ. Trimming cost V 5 bases and J 3 bases; bases outside gene matches: 15. The CDR3: CASSSTDRGLTDTGELFF. The CDR3, as DNA: TGCGCCAGCAGTTCCACCGACAGGGGCCTGACGGACACCGGGGAGCTGTTTTTT.

The chain recombines TRBV6-6 with TRBJ2-1, with 7 positions matching TRBD2. This CDR3 spans 15 amino acids. In germline, CDR1 is MNHNY, CDR2 SVGAGI (reference sequence). The ends lost 3 bases at V and 5 bases at J; junction bases unmatched: 7. For the CDR3, the DNA is TGTGCCAGCAGTTATGGGGGGGTGGCTGACAATGAGCAGTTCTTC. As protein: CASSYGGVADNEQFF.

The chain uses TRBV7-8 and TRBJ2-2; D is ambiguous. CDR1 is SGHVS, CDR2 FQNEAQ, per germline. V lost 5 bases and J lost 5, with 9 bases in between. The CDR3 covers 13 residues. The CDR3 reads CASSPLGTGELFF. DNA of the CDR3: TGTGCCAGCAGCCCCCTCGGGACCGGGGAGCTGTTTTTT. The full variable domain, its missing parts supplied by reference TRBV7-8 and TRBJ2-2, is GAGVSQSPRYKVAKRGQDVALRCDPISGHVSLFWYQQALGQGPEFLTYFQNEAQLDKSGLPSDRFFAERPEGSVSTLKIQRTQQEDSAVYLCASSPLGTGELFFGEGSRLTVL.